Listed here is a single T cell receptor beta chain. Its antigen is unidentified. This sample is drawn from a study of cytomegalovirus exposure and HLA in healthy donors. General study results and limits: A later look showed TCR association rates differing by HLA locus, highest for DRB1 and lowest for HLA-C. A later analysis associated 15,000 to 20,000 TCR beta sequences with HLA alleles at a 0.05 false discovery rate. Being productive about 90% or about 30% of the time was typical of most TCR beta V segments in an earlier analysis.

The PCR had 60 Vbeta and 13 Jbeta primers. TCRdb's table, derived via immunoSEQ multiplex PCR, lists solely in-frame clones and lacks some. The table lists 150,000 to 200,000 clones, about 82% of them singletons. Germline assignment: CDR1 SEHNR and CDR2 FQNEAQ (reference sequence). The CDR3 spans 16 residues. Trimming took 3 bases from V and 0 from J, leaving 14 bases between them. This receptor was obtained from a female donor in good health and CMV-seronegative. Sequenced sample: PBMCs. This chain links TRBV7-9 with TRBJ1-2, with D possibly matching TRBD1 (5 bases). CDR3 loop: CASSFTRGMANYGYTF. The CDR3 DNA is TGTGCCAGCAGCTTTACCCGGGGGATGGCTAACTATGGCTACACCTTC.